Listed below are T cell receptor beta chains from one sample, sequenced in a study of cytomegalovirus exposure and HLA in healthy donors. Clones were read by immunoSEQ multiplex PCR, and TCRdb kept only the in-frame ones, dropping some. The profile covers under 80,000 clones, with 65% to 75% appearing a single time and under 7% taken by the ten largest. The specimen was PBMCs. These receptor sequences come from a woman under 40 in good health and CMV-seronegative. CDR3s include the opening cysteine and the closing phenylalanine or tryptophan. D genes are given only for firm matches. Clone size, where shown, is once, few, many, or a class for clones that have expanded.

cdr3_nt cdr3_aa d_call j_call v_call clone_size
TGCGCCAGCAGCTTGGGAGGATTCGACAGGGGAGGCACAGATACGCAGTATTTT CASSLGGFDRGGTDTQYF TRBD1 TRBJ2-3 TRBV5-1 .
TGCGCCAGCAGTATAGCCGGCCACGAGCAGTACTTC CASSIAGHEQYF . TRBJ2-7 TRBV10-1 .
TGTGCCAGCACTCTGAGTTGGCCGGGCACTGAAGCTTTCTTT CASTLSWPGTEAFF . TRBJ1-1 TRBV2 .
TGTGCCAGCAGACCTAATGACCGGGACAGGGGTTGGGATCAGCCCCAGCATTTT CASRPNDRDRGWDQPQHF TRBD1 TRBJ1-5 TRBV27 .
TGCGCCAGCAGCCAAGCCCCTCAAAGCGGGAGGGCCACAGATACGCAGTATTTT CASSQAPQSGRATDTQYF TRBD2 TRBJ2-3 TRBV4-3 once
TGTGCCAGCAGCCGACAGAACACCGGGGAGCTGTTTTTT CASSRQNTGELFF . TRBJ2-2 TRBV6-6 .
TGTGCCAGCAGCCGCCCAGGGGGAGGAAGGGACACTGAAGCTTTCTTT CASSRPGGGRDTEAFF TRBD1 TRBJ1-1 TRBV14 .
TGTGCCAGCGGGGGAGGCGCTGAAAAACTGTTTTTT CASGGGAEKLFF . TRBJ1-4 TRBV6-5 .
TGTGCCAGCAGGGTGACAGGGCTAAGCTCTGGAAACACCATATATTTT CASRVTGLSSGNTIYF TRBD1 TRBJ1-3 TRBV28 .
TGTGCCAGCAGTCTGAGGGGGGGATTCTCTGGAAACACCATATATTTT CASSLRGGFSGNTIYF . TRBJ1-3 TRBV27 once
TGTGCCAGCAGCCCCAGAGGGTCGAAGACTGAAGCTTTCTTT CASSPRGSKTEAFF . TRBJ1-1 TRBV7-9 .
TGTGCCAGCAGCCCGTCCGGGACTAGCTCTACAGATACGCAGTATTTT CASSPSGTSSTDTQYF TRBD2 TRBJ2-3 TRBV5-6 .
TGTGCCAGTAGTCCCCAGGGGGCAGGGGGCGAATATGCAGCTTTCTTT CASSPQGAGGEYAAFF TRBD1 TRBJ1-1 TRBV19 .
TGTGCCAGCAGTGTCCCTGGACAGTATAGCAATCAGCCCCAGCATTTT CASSVPGQYSNQPQHF . TRBJ1-5 TRBV6-1 .
TGTGCCAGCAGCTTAGGTGGGGGCCAGCCCCAGCATTTT CASSLGGGQPQHF . TRBJ1-5 TRBV7-9 few
TGTGCCACCGATACAGGGGGAGGAAACACCATATATTTT CATDTGGGNTIYF TRBD1 TRBJ1-3 TRBV6-6 once
TGTGCCAGCAGCCAAGAAGGCCAGCGGGAGGGATACGAGCAGTACTTC CASSQEGQREGYEQYF TRBD2 TRBJ2-7 TRBV4-2 once
TGTGCCAGCAGCGCTGGTCCTGTCTACTCTGGAAACACCATATATTTT CASSAGPVYSGNTIYF . TRBJ1-3 TRBV9 .
TGTGCCAGCAAAGGGCGGGGTCTCCTCAATGAGCAGTTCTTC CASKGRGLLNEQFF . TRBJ2-1 TRBV6-5 .
TGTGCCAGCTCAGCTAGCGCCGACAATGAGCAGTTCTTC CASSASADNEQFF . TRBJ2-1 TRBV18 .
TGTGCCAGCACCTGGACAGGGGAAAATTCACCCCTCCACTTT CASTWTGENSPLHF TRBD1 TRBJ1-6 TRBV6-6 .
TGTGCCAGCAGCGGACAGGGGCAAGAGACCCAGTACTTC CASSGQGQETQYF TRBD1 TRBJ2-5 TRBV11-3 .
TGTGCCAGCAGCTTACTAGCGGGAGGGCCCCCAGATACGCAGTATTTT CASSLLAGGPPDTQYF TRBD2 TRBJ2-3 TRBV5-4 .
TGTGCCAGCAAAACCGGGACTGGGAACGGGGAGCAGTACTTC CASKTGTGNGEQYF . TRBJ2-5 TRBV27 .
TGCGCCAGCAGCCAAGATGGGGGGACAGATAATTCACCCCTCCACTTT CASSQDGGTDNSPLHF TRBD1 TRBJ1-6 TRBV4-3 .
TGTGCCAGCGGCCAAGTCCGTACAGGGCCCGAAGGCACAGATACGCAGTATTTT CASGQVRTGPEGTDTQYF . TRBJ2-3 TRBV11-3 .
TGTGCCAGCAGCCGTCCCGGGACAGGGGACAATGAGCAGTTCTTC CASSRPGTGDNEQFF TRBD1 TRBJ2-1 TRBV6-6 .
TGTGCCAGCAGTTGGTCTAGCGCTAACAATGAGCAGTTCTTC CASSWSSANNEQFF . TRBJ2-1 TRBV27 .
TGTGCCAGTAGTATGGGGACAGCAACTAATGAAAAACTGTTTTTT CASSMGTATNEKLFF TRBD1 TRBJ1-4 TRBV19 .
TGTGCCAGCAGCTTATATAAGTCGAGTAGCGTTGACAATGAGCAGTTCTTC CASSLYKSSSVDNEQFF . TRBJ2-1 TRBV7-9 .
TGTGCCAGCAGTTTGGGGGACTACTACAATGAGCAGTTCTTC CASSLGDYYNEQFF TRBD2 TRBJ2-1 TRBV27 .
TGTGCCAGCAGCTTTTCCGGGACAACCTCCTACAATGAGCAGTTCTTC CASSFSGTTSYNEQFF . TRBJ2-1 TRBV11-3 .
TGCAGCGTTGCCACCGGGACAGTGTACCAAGAGACCCAGTACTTC CSVATGTVYQETQYF TRBD1 TRBJ2-5 TRBV29-1 .
TGTGCCTGGCAGGGGGTCCAAGAGACCCAGTACTTC CAWQGVQETQYF TRBD1 TRBJ2-5 TRBV30 .
TGTGCCAGCAGTTTCCAACAGGTATTACAAGAGACCCAGTACTTC CASSFQQVLQETQYF . TRBJ2-5 TRBV28 .
TGTGCCAGCAGTCCCACCGACAGGGGGAATGAAAAACTGTTTTTT CASSPTDRGNEKLFF TRBD1 TRBJ1-4 TRBV28 .
TGCGCCAGCAGCTTATCCGGGACTATATACAATGAGCAGTTCTTC CASSLSGTIYNEQFF TRBD2 TRBJ2-1 TRBV5-1 .
TGTGCCAGCACCCCTTTAAGGCGGCAAGAGACCCAGTACTTC CASTPLRRQETQYF . TRBJ2-5 TRBV28 .
TGTGCCAGCAGCTTAATGGGACAGAAGCAGTTCTTC CASSLMGQKQFF TRBD1 TRBJ2-1 TRBV7-2 once
TGTGCCAGCAGTAGGCTAGCGGGAACCGGGGAGCTGTTTTTT CASSRLAGTGELFF TRBD2 TRBJ2-2 TRBV6-5 .
TGTGCCAGCTCACCAACCAGGGGGCGCCACGAGCAGTACTTC CASSPTRGRHEQYF TRBD1 TRBJ2-7 TRBV18 few
TGTGCCAGCAGCCCGGGGCGGGGGGACACTGAAGCTTTCTTT CASSPGRGDTEAFF . TRBJ1-1 TRBV7-9 .
TGTGCCAGTGCAAGACAGGGATTGGGCTACACCTTC CASARQGLGYTF TRBD1 TRBJ1-2 TRBV19 .
TGTGCCAGCAGCTCTAACTCCGGCGGGGAGGCCCAGTACTTC CASSSNSGGEAQYF . TRBJ2-5 TRBV7-9 .
TGCGCCAGCAGCCAAGAGATCGGGGGGGGACTAGGGTACGAGCAGTACTTC CASSQEIGGGLGYEQYF TRBD2 TRBJ2-7 TRBV4-1 once